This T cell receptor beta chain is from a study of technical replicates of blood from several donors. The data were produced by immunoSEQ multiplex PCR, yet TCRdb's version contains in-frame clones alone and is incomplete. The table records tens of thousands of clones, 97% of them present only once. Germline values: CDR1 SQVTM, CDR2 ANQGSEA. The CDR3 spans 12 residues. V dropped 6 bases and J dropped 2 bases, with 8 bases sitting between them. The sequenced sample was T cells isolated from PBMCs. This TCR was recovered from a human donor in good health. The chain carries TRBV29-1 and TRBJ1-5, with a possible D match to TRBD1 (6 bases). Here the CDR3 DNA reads TGCAGCGTCAGGACAGGCAATCAGCCCCAGCATTTT. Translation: CSVRTGNQPQHF.